These T cell receptor beta chains were read from a single sample in a study of memory CD4+ T cells and cytomegalovirus serostatus. Some clones are missing from TCRdb's copy, which holds only in-frame ones; the method was immunoSEQ multiplex PCR. The repertoire holds about 75,000 clones, with roughly three quarters as singletons. Sequences were obtained from memory CD4+ T cells from blood. These receptors all stem from an adult in good health and CMV-seropositive. The CDR3 runs from the conserved cysteine through the conserved F or W. The D gene is left open where the match is weak. Clone size is stated in some rows and not others, as once, few, many or a class when expanded.

>NA|NA|TRBV18|TRBJ1-1
TGTGCCAGCTCACCAGGGCAGGCTGAAGCTTTCTTT
CASSPGQAEAFF
>NA|NA|TRBV18|TRBJ2-5
TGTGCCAGCTCACCTGATGAGACCCAGTACTTC
CASSPDETQYF
>NA|once|TRBV5-1|TRBJ2-3
TGCGCCAGCAGCTTGGAGGGAATTGCAGATACGCAGTATTTT
CASSLEGIADTQYF
>NA|NA|TRBV19|TRBJ1-4
TGTGCCAGTAGCCAAGTTACAACTAATGAAAAACTGTTTTTT
CASSQVTTNEKLFF
>NA|NA|TRBV2|TRBJ1-6
TGTGCCAGCAGTGAGCGGGGGGTGAATTTACCCCTCCACTTT
CASSERGVNLPLHF
>NA|NA|TRBV7-8|TRBJ1-5
TGTGCCAGCAGCCTTCTCGAGGGGAGACAGCCCCAGCATTTT
CASSLLEGRQPQHF
>NA|NA|TRBV5-4|TRBJ2-7
TGTGCCAGCAGTCGGGGGTACGAGCAGTACTTC
CASSRGYEQYF
>NA|NA|TRBV28|TRBJ1-1
TGTGCCAGCAGTTTTATGCGGACAAGGCGATTGGTCGAAGCTTTCTTT
CASSFMRTRRLVEAFF
>TRBD1|few|TRBV7-9|TRBJ1-4
TGTGCCAGCAGCGCCGGGACAGAGTCTAATGAAAAACTGTTTTTT
CASSAGTESNEKLFF
>NA|NA|TRBV18|TRBJ2-5
TGTGCCAGCTCACCATTAAATCGGGAGACCCAGTACTTC
CASSPLNRETQYF
>NA|NA|TRBV2|TRBJ2-5
TGTGCCAGCAGTGAAGCTGGCAGGGGGGGAGAGACCCAGTACTTC
CASSEAGRGGETQYF
>TRBD1|NA|TRBV5-1|TRBJ1-2
TGCGCCAGCGGTCGGAACACAGGGGAAAGCGGCTACACCTTC
CASGRNTGESGYTF
>TRBD1|NA|TRBV11-3|TRBJ1-1
TGTGCCAGCAGCTTATTGACAGGGGCGTCATTCTTT
CASSLLTGASFF
>NA|NA|TRBV6-5|TRBJ1-1
TGTGCCAGCAGAAGATTGAACACTGAAGCTTTCTTT
CASRRLNTEAFF
>NA|NA|TRBV20-1|TRBJ1-1
TGCAGTGCTAGAGAGGTAACAGAAGCTTTCTTT
CSAREVTEAFF
>NA|NA|TRBV7-2|TRBJ2-1
TGTGCCAGCAGCCCCGGTGGTTGGGGCGTGATAACCAATGAGCAGTTCTTC
CASSPGGWGVITNEQFF
>NA|NA|TRBV30|TRBJ1-1
TGTGCCTGGAGTGTGTTTAGCGGGTTGAACACTGAAGCTTTCTTT
CAWSVFSGLNTEAFF
>NA|NA|TRBV7-6|TRBJ2-2
TGTGCCAGCAGCTTAATGGGGGGCCTAGCTGCCGGGGAGCTGTTTTTT
CASSLMGGLAAGELFF
>TRBD1|NA|TRBV7-9|TRBJ1-6
TGTGCCAGCAGCTTATGGGACAGGGATTCACCCCTCCACTTT
CASSLWDRDSPLHF
>NA|NA|TRBV5-1|TRBJ2-2
TGCGCCAGCAGCTTGTGGGGGACCGGGACAACAAACACCGGGGAGCTGTTTTTT
CASSLWGTGTTNTGELFF
>NA|few|TRBV6-1|TRBJ2-7
TGTGCCAGCAGTGAGGGGGCGGTACCCCGGGCGGAGCAGTACTTC
CASSEGAVPRAEQYF
>NA|NA|TRBV5-1|TRBJ2-7
TGCGCCTGCAAGTCGGCTATCGGGGGTGCCAGCTCCTACGAGCAGTACTTC
CACKSAIGGASSYEQYF
>NA|NA|TRBV9|TRBJ2-2
TGTGCCAGCAGCGTAGGCCAGGGTCCCGGGGAGCTGTTTTTT
CASSVGQGPGELFF
>NA|NA|TRBV6-6|TRBJ1-5
TGTGCCAGCAGTTACAGCGGCGAGCCCCAGCATTTT
CASSYSGEPQHF
>TRBD1|NA|TRBV9|TRBJ1-1
TGTGCCAGCAGCGTAGGTAAAGCAGGGGGCGGCGGAGACACTGAAGCTTTCTTT
CASSVGKAGGGGDTEAFF
>NA|NA|TRBV5-4|TRBJ2-3
TGTGCCAGCAGCTCGAAGGGAGGTTACGCAGATACGCAGTATTTT
CASSSKGGYADTQYF
>NA|few|TRBV6-6|TRBJ1-1
TGTGCCAGCAGCTCCGACCCCGGGGGAGAAGCTTTCTTT
CASSSDPGGEAFF
>TRBD2|NA|TRBV7-8|TRBJ2-3
TGTGCCAGCAGCTTAGAGTGGGGGACTAGCGGTTGTTTT
CASSLEWGTSGCF
>NA|NA|TRBV19|TRBJ1-1
TGTGCCAGTAGTATTACCGGGCGCGACACTGAAGCTTTCTTT
CASSITGRDTEAFF
>NA|NA|TRBV7-9|TRBJ2-7
TGTGCCAGCAGCTTAGGTTGGACATATTCCTCAACTAACGAGCAGTACTTC
CASSLGWTYSSTNEQYF
>NA|NA|TRBV6-5|TRBJ2-7
TGTGCCAGCAGTGACTTACCAGGCGGAGGCTACGAGCAGTACTTC
CASSDLPGGGYEQYF
>TRBD1|NA|TRBV18|TRBJ2-6
TGTGCCAGCTCCCCCGCAGGGGGCGAGGTATTCCTGACTTTC
CASSPAGGEVFLTF
>NA|few|TRBV19|TRBJ1-4
TGTGCCAGTAGTACCCGGGCCACCCAGGGTGAAAAACTGTTTTTT
CASSTRATQGEKLFF
>TRBD2|NA|TRBV28|TRBJ2-3
TGTGCCAGCAATAAAGGGCTAGCGGCAGATACGCAGTATTTT
CASNKGLAADTQYF
>TRBD1|NA|TRBV11-2|TRBJ1-2
TGTGCCAGCAGCTTAGGGGACAGCCACACGTCCCCCTATGGCTACACCTTC
CASSLGDSHTSPYGYTF
>TRBD2|NA|TRBV6-5|TRBJ2-3
TGTGCCAGCAGCTTCCTGTCGGGGGGAGATACGCAGTATTTT
CASSFLSGGDTQYF
>TRBD2|NA|TRBV7-2|TRBJ2-1
TGTGCCAGCAGCTGGCGGGGGGGCCCGAATGAGCAGTTCTTC
CASSWRGGPNEQFF
>TRBD1|NA|TRBV29-1|TRBJ1-2
TGCAGCGTTGAAGGGACAGGGGGCTTAGGCTACACCTTC
CSVEGTGGLGYTF
>NA|NA|TRBV5-6|TRBJ2-5
TGTGCCAGCAGCCGAGGTTTGGATGGGGAGACCCAGTACTTC
CASSRGLDGETQYF
>TRBD2|NA|TRBV11-2|TRBJ2-3
TGTGCCAGCAGCGTCAGCGGGGTCGGAACGCAGTATTTT
CASSVSGVGTQYF
>TRBD1|NA|TRBV7-8|TRBJ1-1
TGTGCCAGCAGCTTAAAGGACAGGTTGAACACTGAAGCTTTCTTT
CASSLKDRLNTEAFF
>TRBD2|NA|TRBV11-3|TRBJ2-3
TGTGCCAGCAGCTTAGAACTAGCGGGAGGAGATACGCAGTATTTT
CASSLELAGGDTQYF
>NA|NA|TRBV7-2|TRBJ2-1
TGTGCCAGCAGCTACACCGGGACGTCTTTTCTTGAGCAGTTCTTC
CASSYTGTSFLEQFF
>NA|NA|TRBV7-2|TRBJ1-1
TGTGCCAGCAGCTCACATAGGGGGACTGAAGCTTTCTTT
CASSSHRGTEAFF
>TRBD2|NA|TRBV5-6|TRBJ2-1
TGTGCCAGCAGCAGTCTAGCGGGGGCCGGGAATGAGCAGTTCTTC
CASSSLAGAGNEQFF
>TRBD1|NA|TRBV6-5|TRBJ1-6
TGTGCCAGCAGTTATTTCGGACAGGGGAATTCACCCCTCCACTTT
CASSYFGQGNSPLHF
>TRBD1|NA|TRBV6-6|TRBJ1-6
TGTGCCAGCACCATTACAGGGGCACCCCTCCACTTT
CASTITGAPLHF
>NA|NA|TRBV29-1|TRBJ1-2
TGCAGCGTTCGGTGGGGGGCCGGGGGCTACACCTTC
CSVRWGAGGYTF